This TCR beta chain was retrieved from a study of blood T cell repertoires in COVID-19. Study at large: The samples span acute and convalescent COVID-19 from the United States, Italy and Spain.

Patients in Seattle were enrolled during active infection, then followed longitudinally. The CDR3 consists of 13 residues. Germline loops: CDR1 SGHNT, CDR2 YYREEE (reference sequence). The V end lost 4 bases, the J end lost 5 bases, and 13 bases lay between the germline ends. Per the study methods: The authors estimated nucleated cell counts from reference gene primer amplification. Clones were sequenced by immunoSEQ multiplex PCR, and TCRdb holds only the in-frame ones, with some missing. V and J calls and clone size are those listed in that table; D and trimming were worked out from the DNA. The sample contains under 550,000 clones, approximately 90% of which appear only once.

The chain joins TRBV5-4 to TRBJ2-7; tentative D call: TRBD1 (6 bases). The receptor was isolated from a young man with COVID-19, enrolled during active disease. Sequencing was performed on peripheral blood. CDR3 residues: CASSPGAGHEQYF. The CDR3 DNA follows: TGTGCCAGCAGCCCAGGGGCTGGGCACGAGCAGTACTTC.